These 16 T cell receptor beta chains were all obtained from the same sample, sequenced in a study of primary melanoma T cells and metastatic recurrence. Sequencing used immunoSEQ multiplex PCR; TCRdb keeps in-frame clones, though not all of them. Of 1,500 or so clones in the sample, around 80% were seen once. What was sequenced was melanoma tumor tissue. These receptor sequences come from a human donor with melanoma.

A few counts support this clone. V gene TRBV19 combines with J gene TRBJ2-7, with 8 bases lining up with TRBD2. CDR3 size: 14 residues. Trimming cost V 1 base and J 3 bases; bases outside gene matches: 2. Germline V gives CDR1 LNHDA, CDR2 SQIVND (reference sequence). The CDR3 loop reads CASSIVAGGYEQYF. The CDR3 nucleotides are TGTGCCAGTAGTATAGTTGCGGGGGGCTACGAGCAGTACTTC.

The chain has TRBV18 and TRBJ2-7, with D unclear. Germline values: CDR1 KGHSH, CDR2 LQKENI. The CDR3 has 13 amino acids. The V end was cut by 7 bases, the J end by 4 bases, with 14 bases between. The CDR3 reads CASLSPRKYEQYF. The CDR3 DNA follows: TGTGCCAGCTTGAGTCCTCGTAAATACGAGCAGTACTTC.

CDR3 sequence reads: CASRRTTMNTEAFF. The DNA of the CDR3 is TGTGCCAGCAGGAGGACTACTATGAACACTGAAGCTTTCTTT. The chain couples TRBV11-3 to TRBJ1-1; D ambiguous. This CDR3 is 14 amino acids long. The V end was cut by 6 bases, the J end by 0 bases, with 11 bases between. Germline-derived CDR1 and CDR2 are SGHNT and YENEEA. Drawing the rest from reference TRBV11-3 and TRBJ1-1, the complete variable domain is EAGVVQSPRYKIIEKKQPVAFWCNPISGHNTLYWYLQNLGQGPELLIRYENEEAVDDSQLPKDRFSAERLKGVDSTLKIQPAELGDSAVYLCASRRTTMNTEAFFGQGTRLTVV.

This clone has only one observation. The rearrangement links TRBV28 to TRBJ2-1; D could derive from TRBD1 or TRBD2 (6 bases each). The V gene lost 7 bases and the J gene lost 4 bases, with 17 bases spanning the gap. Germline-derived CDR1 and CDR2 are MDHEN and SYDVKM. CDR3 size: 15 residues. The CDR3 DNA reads TGTGCCAGCAATTATGGGGGGCTAGCTTACAATGAGCAGTTCTTC. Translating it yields CASNYGGLAYNEQFF.

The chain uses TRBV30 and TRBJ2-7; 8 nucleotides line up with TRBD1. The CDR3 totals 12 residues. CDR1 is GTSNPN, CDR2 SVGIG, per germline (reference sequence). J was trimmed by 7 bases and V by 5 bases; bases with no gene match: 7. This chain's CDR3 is CAWSRGPREQYF. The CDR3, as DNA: TGTGCCTGGTCCAGGGGGCCGAGGGAGCAGTACTTC.

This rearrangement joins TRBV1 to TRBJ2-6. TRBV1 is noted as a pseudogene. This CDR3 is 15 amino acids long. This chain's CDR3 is CASSQQLTGANVLTF. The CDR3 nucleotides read TGCGCCAGCAGCCAGCAGCTAACTGGGGCCAACGTCCTGACTTTC.

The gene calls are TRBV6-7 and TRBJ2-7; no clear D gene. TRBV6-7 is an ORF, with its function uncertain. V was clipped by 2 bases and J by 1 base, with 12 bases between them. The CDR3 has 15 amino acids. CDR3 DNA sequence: TGTGCCAGCAGTTACGATCCAGGTCGGTCCTACGAGCAGTACTTC. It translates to CASSYDPGRSYEQYF.

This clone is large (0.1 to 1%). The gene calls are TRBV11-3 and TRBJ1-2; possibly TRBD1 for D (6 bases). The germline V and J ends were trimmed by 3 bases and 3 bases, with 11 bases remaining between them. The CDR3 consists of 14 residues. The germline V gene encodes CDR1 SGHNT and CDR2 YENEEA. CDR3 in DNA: TGTGCCAGCAGCTTGTTAGGGGGATACTATGGCTACACCTTC. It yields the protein CASSLLGGYYGYTF. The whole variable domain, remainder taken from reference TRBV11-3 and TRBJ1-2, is EAGVVQSPRYKIIEKKQPVAFWCNPISGHNTLYWYLQNLGQGPELLIRYENEEAVDDSQLPKDRFSAERLKGVDSTLKIQPAELGDSAVYLCASSLLGGYYGYTFGSGTRLTVV.

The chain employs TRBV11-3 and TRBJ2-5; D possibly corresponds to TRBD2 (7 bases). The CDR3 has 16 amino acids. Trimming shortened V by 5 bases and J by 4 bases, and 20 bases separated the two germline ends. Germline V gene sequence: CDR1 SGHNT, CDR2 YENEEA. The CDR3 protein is CASSRRSRGGGETQYF. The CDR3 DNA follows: TGTGCCAGCAGCCGAAGGTCCAGGGGAGGGGGAGAGACCCAGTACTTC.

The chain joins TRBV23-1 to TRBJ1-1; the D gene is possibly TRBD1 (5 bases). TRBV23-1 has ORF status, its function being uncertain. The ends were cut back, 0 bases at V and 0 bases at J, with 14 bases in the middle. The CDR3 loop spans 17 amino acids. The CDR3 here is CASSQSLPGHLNTEAFF. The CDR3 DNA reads TGCGCCAGCAGTCAATCTCTGCCGGGGCATCTGAACACTGAAGCTTTCTTT.

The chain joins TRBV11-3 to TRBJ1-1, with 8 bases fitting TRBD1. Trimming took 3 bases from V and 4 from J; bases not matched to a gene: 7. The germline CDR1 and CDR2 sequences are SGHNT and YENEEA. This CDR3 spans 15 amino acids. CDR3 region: CASSFSGTGLTEAFF. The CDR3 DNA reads TGTGCCAGCAGCTTCTCCGGGACAGGACTCACTGAAGCTTTCTTT.

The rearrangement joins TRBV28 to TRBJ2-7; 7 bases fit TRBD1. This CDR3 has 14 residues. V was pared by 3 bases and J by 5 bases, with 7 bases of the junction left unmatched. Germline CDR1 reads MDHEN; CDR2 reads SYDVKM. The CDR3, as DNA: TGTGCCAGCAGTTTCTTACAGGGGACGGACGAGCAGTACTTC. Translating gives CASSFLQGTDEQYF.

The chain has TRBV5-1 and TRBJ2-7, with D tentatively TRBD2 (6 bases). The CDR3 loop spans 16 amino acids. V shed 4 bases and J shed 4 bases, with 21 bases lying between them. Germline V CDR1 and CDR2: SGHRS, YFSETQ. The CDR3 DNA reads TGCGCCAGCAGCCCCCTCGGGGGTCTAAACGGTTACGAGCAGTACTTC. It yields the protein CASSPLGGLNGYEQYF. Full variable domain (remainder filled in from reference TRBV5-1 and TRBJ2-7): KAGVTQTPRYLIKTRGQQVTLSCSPISGHRSVSWYQQTPGQGLQFLFEYFSETQRNKGNFPGRFSGRQFSNSRSEMNVSTLELGDSALYLCASSPLGGLNGYEQYFGPGTRLTVT.

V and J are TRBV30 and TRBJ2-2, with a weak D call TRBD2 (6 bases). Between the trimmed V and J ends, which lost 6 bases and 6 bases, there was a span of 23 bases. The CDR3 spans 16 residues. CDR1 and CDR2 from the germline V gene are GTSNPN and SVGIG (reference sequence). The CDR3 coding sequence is TGTGCCTGCGAGCGTGGGTTGTCAGGGAGGTCCGGGGAGCTGTTTTTT. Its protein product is CACERGLSGRSGELFF.

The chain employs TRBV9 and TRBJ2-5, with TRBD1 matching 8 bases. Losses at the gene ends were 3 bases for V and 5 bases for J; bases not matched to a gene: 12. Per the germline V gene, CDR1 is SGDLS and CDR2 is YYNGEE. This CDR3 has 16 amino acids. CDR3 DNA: TGTGCCAGCAGCGCCAGACAGGGGAGAGGCGAGGAGACCCAGTACTTC. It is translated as CASSARQGRGEETQYF.

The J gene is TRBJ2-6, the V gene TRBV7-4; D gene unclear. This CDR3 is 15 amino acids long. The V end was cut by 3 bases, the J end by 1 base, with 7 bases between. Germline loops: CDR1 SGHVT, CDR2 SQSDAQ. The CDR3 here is CASSFFGSGANVLTF. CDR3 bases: TGTGCCAGCAGCTTTTTTGGATCTGGGGCCAACGTCCTGACTTTC.